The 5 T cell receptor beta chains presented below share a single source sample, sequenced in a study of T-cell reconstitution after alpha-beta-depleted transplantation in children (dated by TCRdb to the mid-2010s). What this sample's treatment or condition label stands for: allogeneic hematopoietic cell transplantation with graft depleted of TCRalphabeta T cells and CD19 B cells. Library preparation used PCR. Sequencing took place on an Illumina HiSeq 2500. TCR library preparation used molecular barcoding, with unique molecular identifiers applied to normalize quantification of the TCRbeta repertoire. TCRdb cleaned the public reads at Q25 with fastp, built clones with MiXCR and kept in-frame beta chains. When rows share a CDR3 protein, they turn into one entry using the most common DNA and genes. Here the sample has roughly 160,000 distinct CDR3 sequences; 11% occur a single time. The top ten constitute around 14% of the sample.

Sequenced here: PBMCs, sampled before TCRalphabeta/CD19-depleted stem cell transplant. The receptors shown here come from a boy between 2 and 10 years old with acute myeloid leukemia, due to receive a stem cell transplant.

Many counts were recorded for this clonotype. CDR3 nucleotide sequence: TGTGCCAGCACCGCTTGGGACAGACCCAGGGAGACCCAGTACTTC. It translates to CASTAWDRPRETQYF. The chain recombines TRBV7-9 with TRBJ2-5; 7 positions agree with TRBD1. The germline V gene encodes CDR1 SEHNR and CDR2 FQNEAQ (reference sequence). Trimming removed 7 bases from V and 5 bases from J; junction bases left unmatched: 13. The CDR3 loop spans 15 amino acids.

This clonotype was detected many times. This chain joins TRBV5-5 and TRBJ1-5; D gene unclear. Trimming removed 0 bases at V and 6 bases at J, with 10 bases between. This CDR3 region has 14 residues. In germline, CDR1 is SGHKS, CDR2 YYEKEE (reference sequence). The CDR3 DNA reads TGTGCCAGCAGCTTGGTCAGTTTCGCTCAGCCCCAGCATTTT. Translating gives CASSLVSFAQPQHF. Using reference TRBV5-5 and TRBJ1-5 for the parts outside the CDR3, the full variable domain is DAGVTQSPTHLIKTRGQQVTLRCSPISGHKSVSWYQQVLGQGPQFIFQYYEKEERGRGNFPDRFSARQFPNYSSELNVNALLLGDSALYLCASSLVSFAQPQHFGDGTRLSIL.

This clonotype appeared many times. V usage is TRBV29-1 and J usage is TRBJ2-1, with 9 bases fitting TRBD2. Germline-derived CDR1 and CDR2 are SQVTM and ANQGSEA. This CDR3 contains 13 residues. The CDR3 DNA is TGCAGTTACCCTAGCGGGAATGGCAATGAGCAGTTCTTC. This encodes CSYPSGNGNEQFF.

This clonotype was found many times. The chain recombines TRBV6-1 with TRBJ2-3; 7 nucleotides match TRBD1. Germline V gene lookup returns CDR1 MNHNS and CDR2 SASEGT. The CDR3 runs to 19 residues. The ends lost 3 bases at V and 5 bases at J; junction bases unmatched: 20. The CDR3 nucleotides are TGTGCCAGCAGTGAGAGGGGGCGCGGCACGAGGTCTGTGGGAGATACGCAGTATTTT. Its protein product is CASSERGRGTRSVGDTQYF.

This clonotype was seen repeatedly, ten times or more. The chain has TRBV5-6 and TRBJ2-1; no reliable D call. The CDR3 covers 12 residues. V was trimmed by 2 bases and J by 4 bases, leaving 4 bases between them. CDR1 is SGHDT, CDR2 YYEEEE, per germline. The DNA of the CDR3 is TGTGCCAGCAGCTTCCGATACAATGAGCAGTTCTTC. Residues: CASSFRYNEQFF.